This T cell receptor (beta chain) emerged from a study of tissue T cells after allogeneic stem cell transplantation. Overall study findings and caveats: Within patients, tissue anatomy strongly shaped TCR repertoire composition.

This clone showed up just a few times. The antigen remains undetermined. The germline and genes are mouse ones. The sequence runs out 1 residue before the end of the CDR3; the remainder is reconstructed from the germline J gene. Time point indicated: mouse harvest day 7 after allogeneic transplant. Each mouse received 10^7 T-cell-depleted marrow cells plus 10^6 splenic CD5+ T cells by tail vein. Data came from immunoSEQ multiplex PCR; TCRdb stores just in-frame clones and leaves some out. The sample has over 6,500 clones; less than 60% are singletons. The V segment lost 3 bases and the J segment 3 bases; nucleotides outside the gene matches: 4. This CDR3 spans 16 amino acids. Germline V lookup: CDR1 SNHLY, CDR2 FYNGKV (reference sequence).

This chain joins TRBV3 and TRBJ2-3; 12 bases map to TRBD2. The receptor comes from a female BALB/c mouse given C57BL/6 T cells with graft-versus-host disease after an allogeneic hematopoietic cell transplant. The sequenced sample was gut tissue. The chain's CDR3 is CASSLTGGAQAETLYF. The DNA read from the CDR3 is TGTGCCAGCAGCTTGACTGGGGGGGCGCAGGCAGAAACGCTGTAT.